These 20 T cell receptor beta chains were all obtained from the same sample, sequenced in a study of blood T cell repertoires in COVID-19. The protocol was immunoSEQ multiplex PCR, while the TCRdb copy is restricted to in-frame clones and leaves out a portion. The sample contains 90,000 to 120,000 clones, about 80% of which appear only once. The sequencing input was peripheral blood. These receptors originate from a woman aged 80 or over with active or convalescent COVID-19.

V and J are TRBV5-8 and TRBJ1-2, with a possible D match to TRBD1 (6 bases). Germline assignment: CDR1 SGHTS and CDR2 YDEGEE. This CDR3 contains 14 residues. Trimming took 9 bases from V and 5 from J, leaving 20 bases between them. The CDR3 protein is CATTETGYRYGYTF. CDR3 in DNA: TGTGCCACCACGGAAACAGGGTATCGGTATGGCTACACCTTC.

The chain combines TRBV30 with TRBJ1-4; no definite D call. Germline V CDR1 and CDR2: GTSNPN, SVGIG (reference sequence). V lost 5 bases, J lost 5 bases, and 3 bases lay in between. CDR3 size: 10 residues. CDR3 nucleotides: TGTGCCTGGGCGAATGAAAAACTGTTTTTT. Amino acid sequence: CAWANEKLFF.

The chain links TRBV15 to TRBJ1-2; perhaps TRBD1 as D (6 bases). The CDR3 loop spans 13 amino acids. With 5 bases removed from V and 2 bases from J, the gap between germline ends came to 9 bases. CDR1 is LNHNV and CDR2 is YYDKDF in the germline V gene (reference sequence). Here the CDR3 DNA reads TGTGCCACCAGCCAAACAGGGAACTATGGCTACACCTTC. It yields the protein CATSQTGNYGYTF.

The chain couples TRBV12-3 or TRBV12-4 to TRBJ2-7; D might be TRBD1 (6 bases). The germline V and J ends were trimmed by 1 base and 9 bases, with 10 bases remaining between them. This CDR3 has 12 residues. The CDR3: CASSLGGQGQYF. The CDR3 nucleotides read TGTGCCAGCAGTTTAGGGGGGCAGGGGCAGTACTTC.

CDR3 DNA sequence: TGTGCCTGGAATCCGGGACAGACCTTCTACGAGCAGTACTTC. Its translation: CAWNPGQTFYEQYF. The chain has TRBV30 and TRBJ2-7; 7 bases agree with TRBD1. Per the germline V gene, CDR1 is GTSNPN and CDR2 is SVGIG (reference sequence). CDR3 size: 14 residues. Trimming at V came to 4 bases and at J to 3 bases, leaving 9 bases not matched to a gene.

For the CDR3, the DNA is TGTGCCAGCAGCTTAATTGGGGGCCGGCCTTGGGATACGCAGTATTTT. It is translated as CASSLIGGRPWDTQYF. The V gene is TRBV7-3, the J gene TRBJ2-3, with D possibly TRBD1 on 6 matching bases. Deletions cut 1 base from V and 6 bases from J, with 17 bases between. This CDR3 is built from 16 residues. Germline V gene data show CDR1 as SGHTA and CDR2 as FQGTGA.

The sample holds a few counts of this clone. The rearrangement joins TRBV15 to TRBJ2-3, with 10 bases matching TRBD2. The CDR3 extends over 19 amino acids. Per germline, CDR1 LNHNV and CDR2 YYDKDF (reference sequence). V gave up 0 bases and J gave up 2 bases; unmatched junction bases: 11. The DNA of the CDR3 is TGTGCCACCAGCAGAGATAACGGACTAGCGGACCCCTTCACAGATACGCAGTATTTT. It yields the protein CATSRDNGLADPFTDTQYF.

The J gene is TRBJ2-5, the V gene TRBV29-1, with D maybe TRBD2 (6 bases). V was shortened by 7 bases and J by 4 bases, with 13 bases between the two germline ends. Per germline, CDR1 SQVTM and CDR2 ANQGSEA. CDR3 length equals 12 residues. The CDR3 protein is CSGGEPRETQYF. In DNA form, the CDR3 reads TGCAGCGGGGGGGAGCCGCGAGAGACCCAGTACTTC.

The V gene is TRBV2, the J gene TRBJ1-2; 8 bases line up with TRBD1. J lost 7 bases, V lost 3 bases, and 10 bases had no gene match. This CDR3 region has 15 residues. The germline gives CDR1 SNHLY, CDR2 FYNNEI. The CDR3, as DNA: TGTGCCAGCAGTGAGATAGGACAGGGCGCGTTTGGCTACACCTTC. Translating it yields CASSEIGQGAFGYTF. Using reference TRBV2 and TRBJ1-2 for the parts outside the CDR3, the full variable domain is EPEVTQTPSHQVTQMGQEVILRCVPISNHLYFYWYRQILGQKVEFLVSFYNNEISEKSEIFDDQFSVERPDGSNFTLKIRSTKLEDSAMYFCASSEIGQGAFGYTFGSGTRLTVV.

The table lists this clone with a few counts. The DNA of the CDR3 is TGTGCCAGCAGTTACCGACGGGGGGCACGGAACGAGCAGTACTTC. This encodes CASSYRRGARNEQYF. The chain employs TRBV6-5 and TRBJ2-7, with a tentative D call TRBD2 (7 bases). Germline CDR1 and CDR2: MNHEY and SVGAGI. The CDR3 covers 15 residues. V gave up 2 bases and J gave up 5 bases, with 16 bases separating them.

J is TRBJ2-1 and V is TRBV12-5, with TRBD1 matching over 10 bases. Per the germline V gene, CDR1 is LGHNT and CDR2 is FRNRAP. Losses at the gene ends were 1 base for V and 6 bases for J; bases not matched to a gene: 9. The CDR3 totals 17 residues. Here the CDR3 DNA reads TGTGCTAGTGGTTTGGGAGCCGGGACAGGGGTGACCAATGAGCAGTTCTTC. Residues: CASGLGAGTGVTNEQFF.

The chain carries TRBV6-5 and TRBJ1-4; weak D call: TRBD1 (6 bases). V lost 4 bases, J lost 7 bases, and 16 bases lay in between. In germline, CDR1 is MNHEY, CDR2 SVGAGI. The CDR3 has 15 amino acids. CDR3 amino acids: CASSFRTAPPEKLFF. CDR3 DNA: TGTGCCAGCAGTTTCCGGACAGCCCCACCTGAAAAACTGTTTTTT.

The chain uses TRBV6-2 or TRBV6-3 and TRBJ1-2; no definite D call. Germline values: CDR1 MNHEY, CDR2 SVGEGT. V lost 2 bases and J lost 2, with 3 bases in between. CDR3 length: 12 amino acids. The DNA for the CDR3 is TGTGCCAGCAGTTACCAGAACTATGGCTACACCTTC. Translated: CASSYQNYGYTF.

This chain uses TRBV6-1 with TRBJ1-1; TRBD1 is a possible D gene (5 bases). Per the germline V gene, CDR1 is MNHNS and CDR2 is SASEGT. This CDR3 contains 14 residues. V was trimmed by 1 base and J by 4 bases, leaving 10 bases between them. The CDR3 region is CASSEEGRVTEAFF. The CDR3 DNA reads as TGTGCCAGCAGTGAAGAAGGCAGGGTCACTGAAGCTTTCTTT.

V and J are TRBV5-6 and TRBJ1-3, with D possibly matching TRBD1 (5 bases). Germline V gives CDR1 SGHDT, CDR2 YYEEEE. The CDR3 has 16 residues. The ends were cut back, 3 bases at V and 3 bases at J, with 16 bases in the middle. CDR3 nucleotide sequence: TGTGCCAGCAGCTCCCAAGGGGTTCCTTTTGGAAACACCATATATTTT. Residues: CASSSQGVPFGNTIYF.

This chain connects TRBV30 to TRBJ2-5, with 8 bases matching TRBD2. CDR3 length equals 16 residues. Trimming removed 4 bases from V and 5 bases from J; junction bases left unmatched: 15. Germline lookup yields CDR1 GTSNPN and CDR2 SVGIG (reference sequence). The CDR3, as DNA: TGTGCCTGGACACCATCCGGGACTAGTAAGGGGGAGACCCAGTACTTC. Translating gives CAWTPSGTSKGETQYF.

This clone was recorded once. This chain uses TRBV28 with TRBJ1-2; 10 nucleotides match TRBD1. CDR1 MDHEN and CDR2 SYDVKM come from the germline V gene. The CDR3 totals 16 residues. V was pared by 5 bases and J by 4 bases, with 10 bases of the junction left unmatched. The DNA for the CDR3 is TGTGCCAGCAGTCCCGGACAGGGGGTCCCTCTCTATGGCTACACCTTC. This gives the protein CASSPGQGVPLYGYTF.

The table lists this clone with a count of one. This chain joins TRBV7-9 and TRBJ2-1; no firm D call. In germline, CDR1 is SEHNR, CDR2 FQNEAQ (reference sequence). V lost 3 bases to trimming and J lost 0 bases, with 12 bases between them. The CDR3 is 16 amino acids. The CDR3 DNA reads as TGTGCCAGCAGCTTCCCGCGAGCTGCCTCCTACAATGAGCAGTTCTTC. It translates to CASSFPRAASYNEQFF.

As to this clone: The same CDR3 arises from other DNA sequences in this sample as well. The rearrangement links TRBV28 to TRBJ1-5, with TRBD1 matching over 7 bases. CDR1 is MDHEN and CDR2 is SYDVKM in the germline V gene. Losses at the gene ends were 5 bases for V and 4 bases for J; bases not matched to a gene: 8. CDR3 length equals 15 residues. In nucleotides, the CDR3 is TGTGCCAGCAGTCTCGGAGGGGGCCGAAATCAGCCCCAGCATTTT. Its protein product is CASSLGGGRNQPQHF. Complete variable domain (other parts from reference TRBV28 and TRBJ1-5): DVKVTQSSRYLVKRTGEKVFLECVQDMDHENMFWYRQDPGLGLRLIYFSYDVKMKEKGDIPEGYSVSREKKERFSLILESASTNQTSMYLCASSLGGGRNQPQHFGDGTRLSIL.

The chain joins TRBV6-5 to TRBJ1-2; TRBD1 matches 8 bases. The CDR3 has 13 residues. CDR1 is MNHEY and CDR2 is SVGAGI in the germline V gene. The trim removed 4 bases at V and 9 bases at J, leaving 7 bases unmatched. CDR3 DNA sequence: TGTGCCAGCAGTTTTTCCGGACAGGGTCGCTACACCTTC. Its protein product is CASSFSGQGRYTF.